These 7 T cell receptor beta chains originate from one sample sequenced in a study of OX40 agonist ivuxolimab in advanced cancers. TCRdb's table, derived via immunoSEQ multiplex PCR, lists solely in-frame clones and lacks some. The table includes tens of thousands of clones, roughly 85% detected once. Material: CD4+ or CD8+ T cells sorted from blood, obtained in a trial of the OX40 agonist ivuxolimab. The receptors were gathered from an adult with an advanced solid tumor such as melanoma, head and neck, liver or kidney cancer.

The chain is built from TRBV6-1 and TRBJ2-4; 7 bases align to TRBD1. The V segment lost 1 base and the J segment 0 bases; nucleotides outside the gene matches: 9. The germline gives CDR1 MNHNS, CDR2 SASEGT. This CDR3 contains 18 residues. CDR3 sequence (DNA): TGTGCCAGCAGTGAAGACCTACCGACAGGGACAGCCAAAAACATTCAGTACTTC. Encoded protein: CASSEDLPTGTAKNIQYF.

The V call is TRBV15, the J call TRBJ1-5, with D hard to call. The CDR3 sequence is 12 residues long. Germline values: CDR1 LNHNV, CDR2 YYDKDF (reference sequence). Trimming shortened V by 5 bases and J by 7 bases, and 9 bases separated the two germline ends. The CDR3 bases are TGTGCCACCAGCCTGGGTATACAGCCCCAGCATTTT. Translating it yields CATSLGIQPQHF. Looking up the rest from reference TRBV15 and TRBJ1-5 gives the full variable domain: DAMVIQNPRYQVTQFGKPVTLSCSQTLNHNVMYWYQQKSSQAPKLLFHYYDKDFNNEADTPDNFQSRRPNTSFCFLDIRSPGLGDTAMYLCATSLGIQPQHFGDGTRLSIL.

The chain combines TRBV7-2 with TRBJ2-7, with D tentatively TRBD2 (5 bases). This CDR3 is built from 16 residues. The germline V and J ends were trimmed by 1 base and 0 bases, with 13 bases remaining between them. CDR1 and CDR2 (germline): SGHTA, FQGNSA. The CDR3 DNA sequence: TGTGCCAGCAGCTTAGGGGTTTATCGGGGCTCCTACGAGCAGTACTTC. Its protein is CASSLGVYRGSYEQYF.

The genes are TRBV4-2 and TRBJ1-2; 9 positions agree with TRBD1. Germline CDR1 is LGHNA and CDR2 is YNFKEQ. The CDR3 extends over 16 amino acids. The junction had 17 bases not matched to a gene; V was cut back by 2 bases and J by 13 bases. The CDR3 DNA reads TGTGCCAGCAGCCAACCTTCCGGGGGGACAGGGCTCTTAGCCACCTTC. It is translated as CASSQPSGGTGLLATF.

The chain is built from TRBV14 and TRBJ2-5; D may be TRBD1 (6 bases). CDR1 and CDR2 (germline): SGHDN, FVKESK. Trimming left V 4 bases short and J 2 bases short, with 17 bases between. This CDR3 is built from 16 residues. Here the CDR3 DNA reads TGTGCCAGCAGCCTGGGGGCACTTTGGGGGCAAGAGACCCAGTACTTC. Translation: CASSLGALWGQETQYF. The full variable domain, rest sourced from reference TRBV14 and TRBJ2-5, is EAGVTQFPSHSVIEKGQTVTLRCDPISGHDNLYWYRRVMGKEIKFLLHFVKESKQDESGMPNNRFLAERTGGTYSTLKVQPAELEDSGVYFCASSLGALWGQETQYFGPGTRLLVL.

The gene calls are TRBV19 and TRBJ2-6; D is undetermined. The germline CDR1 and CDR2 sequences are LNHDA and SQIVND (reference sequence). V was pared by 2 bases and J by 0 bases, with 2 bases between. CDR3 length: 14 residues. CDR3 coding DNA: TGTGCCAGTAGTATAAACTCTGGGGCCAACGTCCTGACTTTC. This codes for CASSINSGANVLTF.

V is TRBV7-9 and J is TRBJ2-3; 10 nucleotides line up with TRBD2. The V gene's germline CDR1 is SEHNR and CDR2 FQNEAQ (reference sequence). The CDR3 contains 16 residues. The J segment lost 4 bases and the V segment lost 5 bases, leaving 9 bases of the junction unmatched. For the CDR3, the DNA is TGTGCCAGCAGCGAGGAAGCGGGAGGGCCTCCAGATACGCAGTATTTT. Its translation is CASSEEAGGPPDTQYF.